A selection of T cell receptor beta chains follows, all from one sample in a study of cytomegalovirus exposure and HLA in healthy donors. Using immunoSEQ multiplex PCR, the repertoire was profiled, and TCRdb retains in-frame clones only, with some absent. Of 55,000 to 70,000 clones in the sample, over 80% are singletons; the top ten hold 2.5% to 3.5%. Sample: PBMCs. Receptors were obtained from a man between 18 and 35 years old in good health and CMV-seronegative. The CDR3 runs from the conserved cysteine through the conserved F or W. The D gene is left open where the match is weak. Expanded clones get a size class; other rows say once, few or many, or leave the size out.

DNA: TGTGCCAGCAGCCCGTACAATGAGCAGTTCTTC
CDR3: CASSPYNEQFF
size: .
length: 11
D: .
V: TRBV7-9
J: TRBJ2-1

DNA: TGTGCCAGCAGCCGAGAAGAGGGACAGGTCCGGGCTTTCTTT
CDR3: CASSREEGQVRAFF
size: .
length: 14
D: TRBD1
V: TRBV4-2
J: TRBJ1-1

DNA: TGTGCCATCAGTGCGGCAGGAATGAGCTCCTACGAGCAGTACTTC
CDR3: CAISAAGMSSYEQYF
size: .
length: 15
D: .
V: TRBV10-3
J: TRBJ2-7

DNA: TGTGCCAGCAGCGTAGGTGTCTCGGGGGTCCAGGAGACCCAGTACTTC
CDR3: CASSVGVSGVQETQYF
size: .
length: 16
D: .
V: TRBV9
J: TRBJ2-5

DNA: TGTGCCAGCAGCCAAAAACTAGCGGGATCCTACGAGCAGTACTTC
CDR3: CASSQKLAGSYEQYF
size: .
length: 15
D: TRBD2
V: TRBV4-2
J: TRBJ2-7

DNA: TGTGCCAGCTGTCTAGCGGGAGGACCCGGGGAGCTGTTTTTT
CDR3: CASCLAGGPGELFF
size: .
length: 14
D: TRBD2
V: TRBV27
J: TRBJ2-2

DNA: TGCGCCAGCAGTCAAGGACAGGGGCTCATTGCGACCCAGTACTTC
CDR3: CASSQGQGLIATQYF
size: .
length: 15
D: TRBD1
V: TRBV23-1
J: TRBJ2-5

DNA: TGCGCCAGCAGCCCGGGGGGGGGTACGGAGACCCAGTACTTC
CDR3: CASSPGGGTETQYF
size: .
length: 14
D: TRBD2
V: TRBV5-1
J: TRBJ2-5

DNA: TGTGCCAGCAGTCCGAGACAGGGGGTCTACGAGCAGTACTTC
CDR3: CASSPRQGVYEQYF
size: .
length: 14
D: TRBD1
V: TRBV27
J: TRBJ2-7

DNA: TGCGCCAGCAGCCCAGGGACTAGTACAGATACGCAGTATTTT
CDR3: CASSPGTSTDTQYF
size: .
length: 14
D: TRBD2
V: TRBV5-1
J: TRBJ2-3

DNA: TGTGCCAGCAGCTTAGCGCGGGGCGTTGAAAAACTGTTTTTT
CDR3: CASSLARGVEKLFF
size: .
length: 14
D: .
V: TRBV7-9
J: TRBJ1-4

DNA: TGCGCCAGCAGCCTTGGGGCCGGGACAGGGAATTACAATGAGCAGTTCTTC
CDR3: CASSLGAGTGNYNEQFF
size: .
length: 17
D: TRBD1
V: TRBV4-3
J: TRBJ2-1

DNA: TGTGCCAGCAGCGTAGGACTCCCGACCTACAATGAGCAGTTCTTC
CDR3: CASSVGLPTYNEQFF
size: once
length: 15
D: .
V: TRBV9
J: TRBJ2-1

DNA: TGTGCCAGCAGCCCGGCCGTGATAAGGGGCGTATCCGGGGAGCAGTACTTC
CDR3: CASSPAVIRGVSGEQYF
size: .
length: 17
D: .
V: TRBV27
J: TRBJ2-7

DNA: TGTGCCAGCAGAAGGAGCGGGAGCTCCTACAATGAGCAGTTCTTC
CDR3: CASRRSGSSYNEQFF
size: .
length: 15
D: TRBD2
V: TRBV28
J: TRBJ2-1

DNA: TGTGCCAGCAGCGTACTAGCTGGTGGCACCGGGGAGCTGTTTTTT
CDR3: CASSVLAGGTGELFF
size: .
length: 15
D: .
V: TRBV9
J: TRBJ2-2

DNA: TGCGCCAGCAGCCGGACAGTCCTCTCTGGAAACACCATATATTTT
CDR3: CASSRTVLSGNTIYF
size: .
length: 15
D: .
V: TRBV5-1
J: TRBJ1-3

DNA: TGTGCCAGCAGCCTAAGCTACGAGCAGTACTTC
CDR3: CASSLSYEQYF
size: .
length: 11
D: .
V: TRBV7-8
J: TRBJ2-7

DNA: TGTGCCAGCAGCGAGGCAGGGGGGACCTACGAGCAGTACTTC
CDR3: CASSEAGGTYEQYF
size: once
length: 14
D: .
V: TRBV7-3
J: TRBJ2-7

DNA: TGCAGTGCTAGGGGAGACACTGAAGCTTTCTTT
CDR3: CSARGDTEAFF
size: .
length: 11
D: .
V: TRBV20-1
J: TRBJ1-1

DNA: TGTGCCAGCAGCCCCAGTCTCGGGAGAATCTCCTACAATGAGCAGTTCTTC
CDR3: CASSPSLGRISYNEQFF
size: .
length: 17
D: .
V: TRBV4-2
J: TRBJ2-1

DNA: TGTGCCAGCAACCGGGGGGGTGAGCAGTACTTC
CDR3: CASNRGGEQYF
size: .
length: 11
D: TRBD2
V: TRBV7-9
J: TRBJ2-7

DNA: TGTGCCACCGGACAGGGGTACTATGGCTACACCTTC
CDR3: CATGQGYYGYTF
size: once
length: 12
D: TRBD1
V: TRBV19
J: TRBJ1-2

DNA: TGTGCCAGCAGCTTAGTCGGACTAGCGGATAGAAATGAGCAGTTCTTC
CDR3: CASSLVGLADRNEQFF
size: .
length: 16
D: TRBD2
V: TRBV7-3
J: TRBJ2-1

DNA: TGTGCCAGCCAGGGGTACTGGGGGTACACAGATACGCAGTATTTT
CDR3: CASQGYWGYTDTQYF
size: .
length: 15
D: .
V: TRBV7-2
J: TRBJ2-3

DNA: TGTGCCAGCAGCCAGACATCTAGCACAGATACGCAGTATTTT
CDR3: CASSQTSSTDTQYF
size: .
length: 14
D: .
V: TRBV7-2
J: TRBJ2-3

DNA: TGTGCCAGCAGCTTAAAAATTTTCGAGCGGGAGCGAGAGACCCAGTACTTC
CDR3: CASSLKIFERERETQYF
size: .
length: 17
D: TRBD2
V: TRBV13
J: TRBJ2-5

DNA: TGCGCCAGCAGCCAAGCCAGACAGGGGTCCGAGCAGTACTTC
CDR3: CASSQARQGSEQYF
size: .
length: 14
D: TRBD1
V: TRBV4-3
J: TRBJ2-7

DNA: TGTGCCAGCAGTCCTCGACTAGCCGTGCAGCCCTACGAGCAGTACTTC
CDR3: CASSPRLAVQPYEQYF
size: .
length: 16
D: TRBD2
V: TRBV28
J: TRBJ2-7

DNA: TGTGCCAGCAGCTTAGAGCCAGGCAATCAGCCCCAGCATTTT
CDR3: CASSLEPGNQPQHF
size: .
length: 14
D: .
V: TRBV11-2
J: TRBJ1-5

DNA: TGTGCCAGCAGCCAAGAATCCGGGGGGTCCTCGGGAAACACCATATATTTT
CDR3: CASSQESGGSSGNTIYF
size: .
length: 17
D: .
V: TRBV4-2
J: TRBJ1-3

DNA: TGTGCCAGCAGCCAGAATGGAGCGGGAGGCTGGTTAGAGACCCAGTACTTC
CDR3: CASSQNGAGGWLETQYF
size: .
length: 17
D: TRBD2
V: TRBV9
J: TRBJ2-5

DNA: TGTGCCAGCAGCCCAGGACTGTTTTCGGGGGAGCTGTTTTTT
CDR3: CASSPGLFSGELFF
size: .
length: 14
D: .
V: TRBV7-2
J: TRBJ2-2

DNA: TGTGCCAGCAACCCAGGGGGACAGCCCCAGCATTTT
CDR3: CASNPGGQPQHF
size: .
length: 12
D: TRBD1
V: TRBV28
J: TRBJ1-5

DNA: TGTGCCAGCAGCTTATTTGCGGCGGGAGGGCCGGATGAGCAGTTCTTC
CDR3: CASSLFAAGGPDEQFF
size: .
length: 16
D: TRBD2
V: TRBV7-2
J: TRBJ2-1

DNA: TGCAGCGTTGGGGACAGGGGAGGCGAGCAGTACTTC
CDR3: CSVGDRGGEQYF
size: .
length: 12
D: TRBD1
V: TRBV29-1
J: TRBJ2-7

DNA: TGTGCCAGCAGCTTAAGGACTAGCGGGTTACACGGGGAGCTGTTTTTT
CDR3: CASSLRTSGLHGELFF
size: few
length: 16
D: TRBD2
V: TRBV5-6
J: TRBJ2-2

DNA: TGTGCCAGCAGCCCCAAGGAGGGAAGAATCACTGAAGCTTTCTTT
CDR3: CASSPKEGRITEAFF
size: .
length: 15
D: .
V: TRBV5-4
J: TRBJ1-1

DNA: TGTGCCAGCAGTGAATTGGGTAGCGGGCATGGCTACAATGAGCAGTTCTTC
CDR3: CASSELGSGHGYNEQFF
size: .
length: 17
D: TRBD2
V: TRBV25-1
J: TRBJ2-1

DNA: TGCGCCAGCAGCCAACTCGACGGAGCCTATGGCTACACCTTC
CDR3: CASSQLDGAYGYTF
size: many
length: 14
D: .
V: TRBV4-1
J: TRBJ1-2

DNA: TGTGCTAGCGCTACAGACTTCGGGGGGACCTACGAGCAGTACTTC
CDR3: CASATDFGGTYEQYF
size: once
length: 15
D: TRBD2
V: TRBV7-7
J: TRBJ2-7

DNA: TGTGCCTGGGCGGGGGTGAGGAATGAGCAGTTCTTC
CDR3: CAWAGVRNEQFF
size: once
length: 12
D: TRBD2
V: TRBV30
J: TRBJ2-1

DNA: TGTGCCAGTAGTATAGGCTGGACAGGGGGCTTTGGCGAGCAGTACTTC
CDR3: CASSIGWTGGFGEQYF
size: .
length: 16
D: TRBD1
V: TRBV19
J: TRBJ2-7

DNA: TGTGCCATCATTAAGGGACCCGGGGGAGATACGCAGTATTTT
CDR3: CAIIKGPGGDTQYF
size: .
length: 14
D: .
V: TRBV10-3
J: TRBJ2-3

DNA: TGTGCCACCAGCAGAGATCTAGAGGGATGGGGGACCCAGTACTTC
CDR3: CATSRDLEGWGTQYF
size: .
length: 15
D: .
V: TRBV15
J: TRBJ2-5

DNA: TGTGCCTGTCTCACCGGGGGGGGAGACTCTGGAAACACCATATATTTT
CDR3: CACLTGGGDSGNTIYF
size: .
length: 16
D: .
V: TRBV30
J: TRBJ1-3

DNA: TGTGCCAGTAGACCGACTAGCGGGAGGTCCGAGCAGTTCTTC
CDR3: CASRPTSGRSEQFF
size: once
length: 14
D: TRBD2
V: TRBV19
J: TRBJ2-1

DNA: TGTGCCAGCAGCGATAGCGGGAGGAAGTACAATGAGCAGTTCTTC
CDR3: CASSDSGRKYNEQFF
size: .
length: 15
D: TRBD2
V: TRBV9
J: TRBJ2-1

DNA: TGTGCCAGCAGCTTAGACAGGGCTAAGGAAAAACTGTTTTTT
CDR3: CASSLDRAKEKLFF
size: medium-sized
length: 14
D: .
V: TRBV11-2
J: TRBJ1-4

DNA: TGCGCCAGCAGCCAAGAACGCCTAGCGGGAGTAAAGACCCAGTACTTC
CDR3: CASSQERLAGVKTQYF
size: .
length: 16
D: TRBD2
V: TRBV4-1
J: TRBJ2-5